Shown below are 22 T cell receptor beta chains from a single sample sequenced in a study of blood T cell repertoires in COVID-19. The method was immunoSEQ multiplex PCR; TCRdb's version includes in-frame clones alone and lacks a portion of them. The repertoire includes fewer than 300,000 clones, about 90% of them detected once, and around 5.8% sits in the top ten. Specimen: peripheral blood. These receptors were obtained from a woman aged 45-59 years with COVID-19, enrolled during active disease.

This chain links TRBV5-1 with TRBJ2-3, with 8 bases matching TRBD2. Trimming took 3 bases from V and 0 from J; bases not matched to a gene: 6. CDR3 length: 16 residues. The germline V gene has CDR1 SGHRS and CDR2 YFSETQ. The CDR3 DNA follows: TGCGCCAGCAGCTCCTTAGCGGGGTCTAGCACAGATACGCAGTATTTT. The encoded protein is CASSSLAGSSTDTQYF.

The rearrangement joins TRBV7-9 to TRBJ2-1; possible D gene TRBD2, 5 bases. Trimming took off 6 bases at V and 7 bases at J, with 13 bases between the two ends. From germline, CDR1 is SEHNR and CDR2 FQNEAQ (reference sequence). The CDR3 is 13 residues long. In nucleotides, the CDR3 is TGTGCCAGCAGTTACCAGCGGATAAATGAGCAGTTCTTC. This translates into CASSYQRINEQFF.

J is TRBJ1-5 and V is TRBV28; maybe TRBD1 (6 bases). Trimming removed 6 bases at V and 2 bases at J, with 23 bases between. Germline CDR1 reads MDHEN; CDR2 reads SYDVKM. CDR3 length equals 18 residues. The CDR3 nucleotides are TGTGCCAGCAGCGGGTTCCCGGGGGGCGCCTTGGGCAATCAGCCCCAGCATTTT. Its translation: CASSGFPGGALGNQPQHF.

V and J are TRBV30 and TRBJ1-5, with TRBD1 as a possible D gene (5 bases). Germline CDR1 GTSNPN, CDR2 SVGIG (reference sequence). The CDR3 is 13 residues long. The V end was cut by 2 bases, the J end by 5 bases, with 10 bases between. CDR3 region: CAWSTKGHQPQHF. Written as DNA, the CDR3 is TGTGCCTGGAGTACCAAGGGGCATCAGCCCCAGCATTTT.

This clone was counted a few times. The V and J genes are TRBV5-4 and TRBJ2-1, with 7 nucleotides matching TRBD1. Germline V CDR1 and CDR2: SGHNT, YYREEE (reference sequence). The CDR3 runs to 15 residues. Losses at the gene ends were 0 bases for V and 4 bases for J; bases not matched to a gene: 4. CDR3 coding DNA: TGTGCCAGCAGCTTGGGTGGGACAGCTTACAATGAGCAGTTCTTC. Protein product: CASSLGGTAYNEQFF.

V and J are TRBV5-5 and TRBJ2-1, with a possible D match to TRBD2 (6 bases). Germline CDR1 SGHKS, CDR2 YYEKEE (reference sequence). The CDR3 length is 15 residues. V was shortened by 0 bases and J by 4 bases, with 11 bases between the two germline ends. CDR3 nucleotides: TGTGCCAGCAGCTTGGAGGCGGGGCAATACAATGAGCAGTTCTTC. Its translation is CASSLEAGQYNEQFF. Together with reference TRBV5-5 and TRBJ2-1, the CDR3 gives the full variable domain: DAGVTQSPTHLIKTRGQQVTLRCSPISGHKSVSWYQQVLGQGPQFIFQYYEKEERGRGNFPDRFSARQFPNYSSELNVNALLLGDSALYLCASSLEAGQYNEQFFGPGTRLTVL.

For the CDR3, the DNA is TGTGCCACAGGGGATCCGTCCTACGAGCAGTACTTC. Translation gives CATGDPSYEQYF. The V gene is TRBV5-4, the J gene TRBJ2-7, with D possibly TRBD1 on 6 matching bases. The ends were cut back, 9 bases at V and 1 base at J, with 11 bases in the middle. CDR3 length equals 12 residues. Germline CDR1 and CDR2: SGHNT and YYREEE (reference sequence).

The chain uses TRBV27 and TRBJ1-5, with D possibly matching TRBD1 (5 bases). Germline loops: CDR1 MNHEY, CDR2 SMNVEV (reference sequence). Trimming removed 2 bases at V and 0 bases at J, with 14 bases between. This CDR3 spans 17 amino acids. CDR3 loop: CASSLTWGTHSNQPQHF. CDR3 DNA sequence: TGTGCCAGCAGTTTAACCTGGGGCACCCATAGCAATCAGCCCCAGCATTTT.

This chain links TRBV7-6 with TRBJ2-1; no clear D. Germline V gives CDR1 SGHVS, CDR2 FNYEAQ. The CDR3 consists of 12 residues. Trimming shortened V by 3 bases and J by 9 bases, and 9 bases separated the two germline ends. In nucleotides, the CDR3 is TGTGCCAGCAGCTTCCAGACTGCTGAGCAGTTCTTC. Translated: CASSFQTAEQFF.

This sequence joins TRBV7-9 and TRBJ2-1; 7 nucleotides line up with TRBD1. In germline, CDR1 is SEHNR, CDR2 FQNEAQ (reference sequence). J was trimmed by 5 bases and V by 5 bases; bases with no gene match: 3. The CDR3 totals 13 residues. The CDR3 DNA sequence: TGTGCCAGCAGCCGTGACAGGGACAATGAGCAGTTCTTC. Protein: CASSRDRDNEQFF.

This clone was recorded only once. The chain combines TRBV29-1 with TRBJ2-2, with D possibly TRBD2 on 5 matching bases. With 7 bases removed from V and 1 base from J, the gap between germline ends came to 7 bases. The CDR3 extends over 12 amino acids. Germline V gene data show CDR1 as SQVTM and CDR2 as ANQGSEA. In DNA form, the CDR3 reads TGCAGCGAACGGGGGAACACCGGGGAGCTGTTTTTT. Its translation is CSERGNTGELFF.

This clone was seen only once. The chain is built from TRBV7-2 and TRBJ2-3, with D tentatively TRBD2 (6 bases). V lost 7 bases and J 2 bases, leaving 16 bases between the germline ends. Germline CDR1 reads SGHTA; CDR2 reads FQGNSA. This CDR3 is 15 amino acids long. The CDR3 DNA sequence: TGTGCCAGCATCCTTTTGGGAGGAGACACAGATACGCAGTATTTT. Residues: CASILLGGDTDTQYF. Drawing the rest from reference TRBV7-2 and TRBJ2-3, the complete variable domain is GAGVSQSPSNKVTEKGKDVELRCDPISGHTALYWYRQSLGQGLEFLIYFQGNSAPDKSGLPSDRFSAERTGGSVSTLTIQRTQQEDSAVYLCASILLGGDTDTQYFGPGTRLTVL.

The chain carries TRBV7-2 and TRBJ1-1; D perhaps matches TRBD1 (6 bases). Germline values: CDR1 SGHTA, CDR2 FQGNSA. With 5 bases removed from V and 1 base from J, the gap between germline ends came to 14 bases. CDR3 size: 15 residues. The CDR3 nucleotides are TGTGCCAGCAGCGTACGCGGACAGTCGAACACTGAAGCTTTCTTT. Amino acid sequence: CASSVRGQSNTEAFF.

DNA for the CDR3: TGTGCCAGCAGCTTAGGGGCGGGAAGGGTACCAGATACGCAGTATTTT. Its protein product is CASSLGAGRVPDTQYF. The chain combines TRBV11-2 with TRBJ2-3, with D possibly matching TRBD2 (6 bases). This CDR3 spans 16 amino acids. Per germline, CDR1 SGHAT and CDR2 FQNNGV. Trimming left V 1 base short and J 4 bases short, with 15 bases between. The entire variable domain, with the rest obtained from reference TRBV11-2 and TRBJ2-3, is as follows: EAGVAQSPRYKIIEKRQSVAFWCNPISGHATLYWYQQILGQGPKLLIQFQNNGVVDDSQLPKDRFSAERLKGVDSTLKIQPAKLEDSAVYLCASSLGAGRVPDTQYFGPGTRLTVL.

This clone occurred once. V gene TRBV11-3 combines with J gene TRBJ2-7; 12 bases are a match to TRBD1. Unmatched junction bases numbered 3, after V lost 1 base and J lost 5 bases. Germline V gene lookup returns CDR1 SGHNT and CDR2 YENEEA. The CDR3 has 15 amino acids. DNA of the CDR3: TGTGCCAGCAGCTTAGGAGGGACAGGGGGCGACGAGCAGTACTTC. Translating gives CASSLGGTGGDEQYF. The entire variable domain, with the rest obtained from reference TRBV11-3 and TRBJ2-7, is as follows: EAGVVQSPRYKIIEKKQPVAFWCNPISGHNTLYWYLQNLGQGPELLIRYENEEAVDDSQLPKDRFSAERLKGVDSTLKIQPAELGDSAVYLCASSLGGTGGDEQYFGPGTRLTVT.

The chain recombines TRBV2 with TRBJ1-1; no reliable D call. In germline, CDR1 is SNHLY, CDR2 FYNNEI. Trimming shortened V by 8 bases and J by 2 bases, and 12 bases separated the two germline ends. The CDR3 has 13 residues. This CDR3 is CASRGYPNTEAFF. The CDR3, as DNA: TGTGCCAGCCGGGGATACCCAAACACTGAAGCTTTCTTT.

The chain uses TRBV28 and TRBJ2-7, with a tentative D call TRBD2 (5 bases). Germline values: CDR1 MDHEN, CDR2 SYDVKM. V gave up 7 bases and J gave up 7 bases, with 17 bases separating them. This CDR3 is built from 13 residues. The CDR3 DNA follows: TGTGCCAGCACCCACCTGGGATCGGGGGAGCAGTACTTC. This codes for CASTHLGSGEQYF.

V usage is TRBV18 and J usage is TRBJ1-5; tentative D call: TRBD1 (5 bases). Germline lookup yields CDR1 KGHSH and CDR2 LQKENI. This CDR3 has 16 residues. The ends were cut back, 0 bases at V and 2 bases at J, with 11 bases in the middle. CDR3 in DNA: TGTGCCAGCTCACCACCCCCCGGGGGGGGCAATCAGCCCCAGCATTTT. Its protein is CASSPPPGGGNQPQHF.

This clone has just one count. CDR3 sequence: CASSPLTGTSLGDEQFF. The CDR3 nucleotides read TGTGCCAGCAGCCCGCTAACCGGGACTAGCCTCGGGGATGAGCAGTTCTTC. The chain joins TRBV14 to TRBJ2-1; TRBD2 matches 9 bases. CDR1 SGHDN and CDR2 FVKESK come from the germline V gene. CDR3 size: 17 residues. V dropped 4 bases and J dropped 8; count of bases not matched to a gene: 15.

This chain connects TRBV4-3 to TRBJ1-1; D is ambiguous. V gave up 0 bases and J gave up 3 bases, with 17 bases separating them. The CDR3 covers 17 residues. CDR1 and CDR2 (germline): LGHNA, YSLEER. The CDR3 is CASSQDYPAGGHTEAFF. Written as DNA, the CDR3 is TGCGCCAGCAGCCAAGATTATCCTGCGGGAGGGCACACTGAAGCTTTCTTT.

The chain joins TRBV27 to TRBJ2-2; TRBD2 matches at 7 bases. The CDR3 is 13 residues long. After removal of 5 bases from V and 6 bases from J, the junction contained 3 bases not matched to a gene. Germline lookup yields CDR1 MNHEY and CDR2 SMNVEV (reference sequence). The CDR3 here is CASSLGLAGELFF. The CDR3, as DNA: TGTGCCAGCAGTCTCGGACTAGCCGGGGAGCTGTTTTTT.

The V gene is TRBV29-1, the J gene TRBJ2-6, with a possible D match to TRBD1 (6 bases). CDR1 and CDR2 (germline): SQVTM, ANQGSEA. This CDR3 comprises 13 residues. V was cut by 6 bases and J by 2 bases, with 8 bases left in between. The CDR3 region has the DNA TGCAGCGTCAACAGGGCTGGGGCCAACGTCCTGACTTTC. Translated: CSVNRAGANVLTF.